The 29 T cell receptor beta chains in this list originate from one sample, sequenced in a study of blood T cell repertoires in COVID-19. Using immunoSEQ multiplex PCR, the repertoire was profiled, and TCRdb retains in-frame clones only, with some absent. This sample has roughly 410,000 clones, with approximately 89% found just once. Material: peripheral blood. The receptors here all came from a woman in her sixties or seventies with COVID-19, enrolled during active disease.

The chain uses TRBV9 and TRBJ1-1; TRBD1 is a possible D gene (5 bases). This CDR3 has 14 amino acids. CDR1 and CDR2 from the germline V gene are SGDLS and YYNGEE. V was trimmed by 3 bases and J by 3 bases, leaving 12 bases between them. The CDR3 protein is CASSAQRGYTEAFF. The CDR3, as DNA: TGTGCCAGCAGCGCACAAAGGGGCTACACTGAAGCTTTCTTT.

The chain recombines TRBV30 with TRBJ1-5; D might be TRBD1 (6 bases). Germline loops: CDR1 GTSNPN, CDR2 SVGIG (reference sequence). CDR3 length equals 14 residues. V was cut by 3 bases and J by 0 bases, with 9 bases left in between. CDR3 sequence reads: CAWSRGNSNQPQHF. The CDR3 bases are TGTGCCTGGAGCAGGGGAAATAGCAATCAGCCCCAGCATTTT.

Remarks on this clone: At the DNA level, this CDR3 is encoded by other sequences in the same sample as well. V and J are TRBV30 and TRBJ2-7, with 7 nucleotides matching TRBD2. CDR1 GTSNPN and CDR2 SVGIG come from the germline V gene (reference sequence). The CDR3 loop spans 14 amino acids. V shed 0 bases, J shed 0 bases, and the junction held 2 bases outside the gene matches. In DNA form, the CDR3 reads TGTGCCTGGAGTGTGGGGGGGAGCTCCTACGAGCAGTACTTC. Translation: CAWSVGGSSYEQYF.

The chain carries TRBV7-9 and TRBJ2-7; D is perhaps TRBD1 (6 bases). Germline assignment: CDR1 SEHNR and CDR2 FQNEAQ (reference sequence). The CDR3 has 13 residues. V gave up 5 bases and J gave up 6 bases, with 14 bases separating them. In DNA, the CDR3 is TGTGCCAGCAGCCACTCGACAGGTTTCGAGCAGTACTTC. It is translated as CASSHSTGFEQYF.

This clone was seen once. This sequence joins TRBV6-5 and TRBJ1-1, with a weak D call TRBD1 (6 bases). The CDR3 consists of 14 residues. CDR1 and CDR2 from the germline V gene are MNHEY and SVGAGI. Deletions cut 5 bases from V and 4 bases from J, with 14 bases between. CDR3 in amino acids: CASSSPGGGTEAFF. DNA of the CDR3: TGTGCCAGCAGTAGTCCGGGAGGGGGCACTGAAGCTTTCTTT.

The sample holds a few counts of this clone. The gene calls are TRBV5-1 and TRBJ1-2, with 12 bases fitting TRBD1. The CDR3 totals 14 residues. The V and J ends lost 4 bases and 8 bases, in that order; junction bases with no gene match: 6. Germline lookup yields CDR1 SGHRS and CDR2 YFSETQ. In DNA, the CDR3 is TGCGCCAGCAGCCCCGGGACAGGGGGCTTCGGCTACACCTTC. Its translation is CASSPGTGGFGYTF.

V is TRBV4-1 and J is TRBJ1-6; D is unclear. The CDR3 runs 13 residues. Trimming took 6 bases from V and 7 from J, leaving 10 bases between them. Germline V lookup: CDR1 MGHRA, CDR2 YSYEKL. This chain's CDR3 is CASSRLENSPLHF. The CDR3 DNA sequence: TGCGCCAGCAGTCGACTAGAGAATTCACCCCTCCACTTT.

This clone was recorded only once. The chain has TRBV11-3 and TRBJ2-3, with 7 bases that match TRBD2. Looked up from germline, CDR1 is SGHNT and CDR2 is YENEEA. With V trimmed by 2 bases and J by 0 bases, 5 bases remained unmatched. The CDR3 is 16 amino acids. This CDR3 reads CASSLSAGESTDTQYF. The CDR3 DNA is TGTGCCAGCAGCTTATCGGCGGGGGAGAGCACAGATACGCAGTATTTT. The full variable domain, its missing parts supplied by reference TRBV11-3 and TRBJ2-3, is EAGVVQSPRYKIIEKKQPVAFWCNPISGHNTLYWYLQNLGQGPELLIRYENEEAVDDSQLPKDRFSAERLKGVDSTLKIQPAELGDSAVYLCASSLSAGESTDTQYFGPGTRLTVL.

The chain has TRBV5-1 and TRBJ2-1; maybe TRBD2 (7 bases). Trimming took off 0 bases at V and 9 bases at J, with 13 bases between the two ends. The germline gives CDR1 SGHRS, CDR2 YFSETQ. This CDR3 is built from 14 residues. The CDR3 spells CASSLASGGGEQFF. The CDR3 DNA is TGCGCCAGCAGCTTGGCTAGCGGAGGGGGTGAGCAGTTCTTC.

The chain uses TRBV11-2 and TRBJ1-5; tentative D call: TRBD1 (6 bases). Germline CDR1 is SGHAT and CDR2 is FQNNGV. The V and J ends lost 5 bases and 0 bases respectively, with 11 bases between them. CDR3 size: 15 residues. Here the CDR3 DNA reads TGTGCCAGCAGCCCAGGGGTAGGTAGCAATCAGCCCCAGCATTTT. Residues: CASSPGVGSNQPQHF.

The chain couples TRBV2 to TRBJ1-4; D unclear. Germline V gene data show CDR1 as SNHLY and CDR2 as FYNNEI. The CDR3 is 12 amino acids. V was shortened by 3 bases and J by 8 bases, with 7 bases between the two germline ends. The CDR3 region is CASSDYREKLFF. CDR3 nucleotides: TGTGCCAGCAGTGATTATAGAGAAAAACTGTTTTTT. The whole variable domain, remainder taken from reference TRBV2 and TRBJ1-4, is EPEVTQTPSHQVTQMGQEVILRCVPISNHLYFYWYRQILGQKVEFLVSFYNNEISEKSEIFDDQFSVERPDGSNFTLKIRSTKLEDSAMYFCASSDYREKLFFGSGTQLSVL.

The gene calls are TRBV19 and TRBJ2-7; 10 bases fit TRBD1. V lost 6 bases and J lost 2; bases outside the gene matches: 7. The CDR3 is 15 residues long. Germline values: CDR1 LNHDA, CDR2 SQIVND (reference sequence). In DNA form, the CDR3 reads TGTGCCAGTAGACAGACAGGGGGCCAGACCTACGAGCAGTACTTC. It codes for CASRQTGGQTYEQYF.

This sequence joins TRBV23-1 and TRBJ2-1; tentative D call: TRBD1 (5 bases). TRBV23-1 is an open reading frame, and its role is uncertain. Trimming left V 11 bases short and J 6 bases short, with 20 bases between. The CDR3 is made up of 14 amino acids. CDR3 residues: CAGLSSQEFNEQFF. The CDR3 DNA is TGCGCCGGCCTATCATCACAGGAATTCAATGAGCAGTTCTTC.

The gene calls are TRBV19 and TRBJ2-7; 8 bases agree with TRBD1. There are 14 residues in the CDR3. The germline gives CDR1 LNHDA, CDR2 SQIVND (reference sequence). Trimming at V came to 7 bases and at J to 1 base, leaving 6 bases not matched to a gene. This CDR3 reads CASKGDRRSYEQYF. The CDR3 DNA reads TGTGCCAGTAAGGGGGACAGGCGTTCCTACGAGCAGTACTTC.

The CDR3 sequence: CASSREIQETQYF. The CDR3 DNA follows: TGTGCCAGCAGTCGCGAAATCCAAGAGACCCAGTACTTC. This chain joins TRBV2 and TRBJ2-5; no reliable D call. With 5 bases removed from V and 1 base from J, the gap between germline ends came to 8 bases. The CDR3 sequence is 13 residues long. Germline V gene sequence: CDR1 SNHLY, CDR2 FYNNEI.

The chain has TRBV12-3 or TRBV12-4 and TRBJ2-1; tentatively, D is TRBD2 (5 bases). CDR3 size: 13 residues. Trimming took 5 bases from V and 10 from J, leaving 15 bases between them. As DNA, the CDR3 is TGTGCCAGCAGTCCCTACCCCGGGGAGGAGCAGTTCTTC. This translates into CASSPYPGEEQFF.

The rearrangement joins TRBV5-1 to TRBJ1-5, with D maybe TRBD1 (5 bases). V lost 0 bases and J 0 bases, leaving 13 bases between the germline ends. In germline, CDR1 is SGHRS, CDR2 YFSETQ. The length of the CDR3 is 17 residues. Here the CDR3 reads CASSLGQYPYSNQPQHF. The CDR3 DNA is TGCGCCAGCAGCTTGGGACAGTACCCGTATAGCAATCAGCCCCAGCATTTT.

This clone showed up just once. The chain combines TRBV30 with TRBJ2-7; possibly TRBD2 for D (7 bases). CDR1 and CDR2 from the germline V gene are GTSNPN and SVGIG (reference sequence). This CDR3 contains 13 residues. V was clipped by 2 bases and J by 3 bases, with 11 bases between them. The DNA for the CDR3 is TGTGCCTGGAGTTCGGGGGGCATCTACGAGCAGTACTTC. It translates to CAWSSGGIYEQYF.

J is TRBJ1-2 and V is TRBV23-1; 7 bases are a match to TRBD1. TRBV23-1 is assigned to the ORF class and has an uncertain function. The CDR3 length is 14 residues. Trimming at V came to 3 bases and at J to 3 bases, leaving 4 bases not matched to a gene. As DNA, the CDR3 is TGCGCCAGCAGTCAGATAGGGGGCGACTATGGCTACACCTTC. Translating it yields CASSQIGGDYGYTF.

This clone was found many times. The chain links TRBV3-1 (or the pseudogene TRBV3-2) to TRBJ1-2; D is perhaps TRBD1 (5 bases). Looked up from germline, CDR1 is LGHDT and CDR2 is YNNKEL (reference sequence). The CDR3 contains 12 residues. V gave up 5 bases and J gave up 10 bases, with 14 bases separating them. The CDR3 DNA is TGTGCCAGCAGCTCGAGCGGAGGGACCTACACCTTC. It translates to CASSSSGGTYTF.

The gene calls are TRBV27 and TRBJ1-1, with 9 bases lining up with TRBD1. Per the germline V gene, CDR1 is MNHEY and CDR2 is SMNVEV (reference sequence). V shed 6 bases and J 4 bases; nucleotides not matched to a gene: 3. This CDR3 has 13 amino acids. CDR3 in DNA: TGTGCCAGCAGACCGGGACAGGGCACTGAAGCTTTCTTT. Translated: CASRPGQGTEAFF.

This clone has only one observation. The chain couples TRBV18 to TRBJ2-2; TRBD2 might be the D (6 bases). V lost 0 bases and J lost 2, with 13 bases in between. Germline CDR1 reads KGHSH; CDR2 reads LQKENI. The CDR3 sequence is 17 residues long. The CDR3 region is CASSPPGGQSNTGELFF. In DNA, the CDR3 is TGTGCCAGCTCACCACCGGGAGGACAATCAAACACCGGGGAGCTGTTTTTT.

This clone was seen once. This chain uses TRBV28 with TRBJ2-3, with 9 bases fitting TRBD2. J gave up 6 bases and V 5 bases, and 6 bases lay outside the gene matches. The CDR3 is 14 residues long. Germline loops: CDR1 MDHEN, CDR2 SYDVKM. Here the CDR3 reads CASSPSGERDTQYF. In DNA form, the CDR3 reads TGTGCCAGCAGTCCTAGCGGGGAACGGGATACGCAGTATTTT.

This clone was observed once. The V call is TRBV6-6, the J call TRBJ1-1; tentative D call: TRBD1 (5 bases). CDR1 is MNHNY and CDR2 is SVGAGI in the germline V gene (reference sequence). The ends were cut back, 6 bases at V and 4 bases at J, with 12 bases in the middle. The CDR3 has 13 residues. DNA of the CDR3: TGTGCCAGCAGCTCTCAGGGTGGCACTGAAGCTTTCTTT. This encodes CASSSQGGTEAFF.

The chain combines TRBV6-5 with TRBJ1-5, with 7 bases fitting TRBD1. Germline trimming cut 2 bases from V and 2 bases from J; bases unmatched to any gene: 6. Germline CDR1 is MNHEY and CDR2 is SVGAGI. This CDR3 region has 16 residues. The CDR3 bases are TGTGCCAGCAGTTACGGGGCAGGGGGAGGCAATCAGCCCCAGCATTTT. Translated: CASSYGAGGGNQPQHF.

The chain is built from TRBV6-5 and TRBJ1-5; D not resolved. V was shortened by 4 bases and J by 5 bases, with 9 bases between the two germline ends. The germline CDR1 and CDR2 sequences are MNHEY and SVGAGI. The CDR3 has 13 amino acids. CDR3 loop: CASSSLRDQPQHF. CDR3 nucleotide sequence: TGTGCCAGCAGTTCTCTGCGGGATCAGCCCCAGCATTTT.

V is TRBV11-3 and J is TRBJ2-1, with D perhaps TRBD2 (7 bases). V gave up 5 bases and J gave up 6 bases, with 17 bases separating them. Per germline, CDR1 SGHNT and CDR2 YENEEA. CDR3 length: 15 residues. The CDR3 nucleotides are TGTGCCAGCAGCGAGGGGGGGCCCCCGGGCAATGAGCAGTTCTTC. Protein product: CASSEGGPPGNEQFF.

This clone appeared a few times. The chain combines TRBV7-2 with TRBJ2-1; D remains ambiguous. Trimming cost V 5 bases and J 10 bases, with 15 bases left between them. CDR1 and CDR2 from the germline V gene are SGHTA and FQGNSA. The CDR3 is 13 residues long. CDR3 nucleotide sequence: TGTGCCAGCAGCGCTCCCCCGGTAACCGAGCAGTTCTTC. As protein: CASSAPPVTEQFF.

The chain uses TRBV9 and TRBJ1-4; tentative D call: TRBD1 (6 bases). Germline lookup yields CDR1 SGDLS and CDR2 YYNGEE. The length of the CDR3 is 14 residues. The V gene lost 3 bases and the J gene lost 7 bases, with 13 bases spanning the gap. CDR3 residues: CASSEGVFAEKLFF. The CDR3, as DNA: TGTGCCAGCAGCGAGGGGGTATTCGCTGAAAAACTGTTTTTT.